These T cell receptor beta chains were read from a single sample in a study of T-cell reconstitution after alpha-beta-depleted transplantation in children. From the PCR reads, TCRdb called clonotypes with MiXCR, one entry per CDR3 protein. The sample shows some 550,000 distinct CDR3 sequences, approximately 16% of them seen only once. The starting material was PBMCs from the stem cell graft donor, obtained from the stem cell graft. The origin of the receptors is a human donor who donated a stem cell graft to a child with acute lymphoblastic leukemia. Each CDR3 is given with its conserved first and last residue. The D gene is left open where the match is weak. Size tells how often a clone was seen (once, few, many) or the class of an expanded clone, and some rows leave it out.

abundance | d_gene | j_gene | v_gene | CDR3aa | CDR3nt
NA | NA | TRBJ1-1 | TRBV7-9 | CASSSAKDIWETEAFF | TGTGCCAGCAGCTCAGCAAAGGACATTTGGGAGACTGAAGCTTTCTTT
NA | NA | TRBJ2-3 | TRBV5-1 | CASSLSPGRTDTQYF | TGCGCCAGCAGCTTGTCCCCGGGGCGAACAGATACGCAGTATTTT
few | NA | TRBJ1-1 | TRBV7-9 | CASSLYKDSMNTEAFF | TGTGCCAGCAGCTTATATAAGGACAGTATGAACACTGAAGCTTTCTTT
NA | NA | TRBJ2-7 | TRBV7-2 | CASSLETVKEGYEQYF | TGTGCCAGCAGCCTAGAGACAGTTAAGGAAGGCTACGAGCAGTACTTC
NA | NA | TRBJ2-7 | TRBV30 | CGVVVPGPLTYEQYF | TGTGGGGTCGTGGTTCCGGGGCCGCTTACCTACGAGCAGTACTTC
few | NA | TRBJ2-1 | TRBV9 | CASSVALFDEQFF | TGTGCCAGCAGCGTAGCTCTCTTCGATGAGCAGTTCTTC
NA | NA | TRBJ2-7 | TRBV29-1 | CSVYRGYEQYF | TGCAGCGTTTACAGAGGTTACGAGCAGTACTTC
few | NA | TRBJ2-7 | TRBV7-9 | CASTSRDGSYEQYF | TGTGCCAGCACTTCCCGGGACGGCTCCTACGAGCAGTACTTC
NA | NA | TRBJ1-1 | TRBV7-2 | CASSFPVITEAFF | TGTGCCAGCAGCTTTCCCGTCATCACTGAAGCTTTCTTT
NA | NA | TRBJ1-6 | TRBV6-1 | CASSEYGRSINSPLHF | TGTGCCAGCAGTGAGTACGGACGGAGTATAAATTCACCCCTCCACTTT
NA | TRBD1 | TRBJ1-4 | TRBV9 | CASSGPRDRGGNEKLFF | TGTGCCAGCAGCGGACCCCGGGACAGGGGAGGAAATGAAAAACTGTTTTTT
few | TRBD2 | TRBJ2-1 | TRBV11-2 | CASSLDWAGGIYNEQFF | TGTGCCAGCAGCTTAGATTGGGCGGGAGGCATTTACAATGAGCAGTTCTTC
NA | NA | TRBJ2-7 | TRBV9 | CASSVGGKGGYEQYF | TGTGCCAGCAGCGTCGGCGGGAAGGGAGGCTACGAGCAGTACTTC
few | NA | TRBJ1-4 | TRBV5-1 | CASSLGTQEKLFF | TGCGCCAGCAGCTTGGGGACCCAAGAAAAACTGTTTTTT
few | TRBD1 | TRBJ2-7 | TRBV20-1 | CSAREEDRGFTYEQYF | TGCAGTGCTAGGGAGGAGGACAGGGGATTCACTTACGAGCAGTACTTC
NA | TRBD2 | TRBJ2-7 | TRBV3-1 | CASSFPGAGEDEQYF | TGTGCCAGCAGCTTCCCCGGCGCGGGAGAGGACGAGCAGTACTTC
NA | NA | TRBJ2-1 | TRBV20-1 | CSARDFTFSTNEQFF | TGCAGTGCTAGAGATTTTACTTTCTCTACGAATGAGCAGTTCTTC
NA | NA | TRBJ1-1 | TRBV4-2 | CASSQDRAVAAFF | TGTGCCAGCAGCCAAGATAGAGCGGTTGCAGCTTTCTTT
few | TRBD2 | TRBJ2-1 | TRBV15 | CATSGSIAGLGNNEQFF | TGTGCCACCAGCGGATCTATAGCGGGACTAGGGAACAATGAGCAGTTCTTC
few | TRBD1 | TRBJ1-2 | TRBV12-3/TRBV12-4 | CASSVLTGGGYTF | TGTGCCAGCAGTGTCCTCACAGGGGGTGGCTACACCTTC
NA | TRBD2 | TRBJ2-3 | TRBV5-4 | CASSLVQREATQYF | TGTGCCAGCAGCTTGGTACAGCGGGAGGCTACGCAGTATTTT
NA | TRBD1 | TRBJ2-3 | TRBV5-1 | CASSQDRLLSTDTQYF | TGCGCCAGCAGCCAGGACAGGCTCCTTAGCACAGATACGCAGTATTTT
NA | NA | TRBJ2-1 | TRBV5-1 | CASKKDSSPSYNEQFF | TGCGCCAGCAAAAAGGATAGCTCACCCTCCTACAATGAGCAGTTCTTC
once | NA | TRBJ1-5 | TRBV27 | CASRRGESNQPQHF | TGTGCCAGCAGGAGAGGCGAAAGCAATCAGCCCCAGCATTTT
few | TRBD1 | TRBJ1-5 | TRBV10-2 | CASSNTGATQPQHF | TGCGCCAGCAGTAATACAGGGGCTACTCAGCCCCAGCATTTT
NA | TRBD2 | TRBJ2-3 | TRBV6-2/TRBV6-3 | CASSYSTGREGFRKYTDTQYF | TGTGCCAGCAGTTACTCGACGGGGCGGGAGGGCTTCCGAAAGTACACAGATACGCAGTATTTT
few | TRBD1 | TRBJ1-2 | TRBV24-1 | CATRDRGEGYTF | TGTGCCACACGGGACAGGGGAGAGGGCTACACCTTC
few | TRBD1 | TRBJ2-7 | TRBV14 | CASSLSYRGVYEQYF | TGTGCCAGCAGCCTATCCTACAGGGGCGTCTACGAGCAGTACTTC
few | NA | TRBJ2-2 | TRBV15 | CATSRDYGSEFYTGELFF | TGTGCCACCAGCAGAGATTACGGGAGTGAATTCTACACCGGGGAGCTGTTTTTT
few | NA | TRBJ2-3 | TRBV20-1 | CSAFGLLRTDTQYF | TGCAGTGCTTTTGGACTTCTCCGCACAGATACGCAGTATTTT
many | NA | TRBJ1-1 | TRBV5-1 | CASSLYVNTEAFF | TGCGCCAGCAGCTTGTATGTGAACACTGAAGCTTTCTTT
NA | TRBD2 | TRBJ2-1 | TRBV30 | CAWDTGTSGAATYNEQFF | TGTGCCTGGGACACCGGGACTAGCGGGGCGGCTACCTACAATGAGCAGTTCTTC
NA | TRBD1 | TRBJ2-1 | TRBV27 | CASSRRGTGGINEQFF | TGTGCCAGCAGTCGGAGAGGGACAGGGGGTATCAATGAGCAGTTCTTC
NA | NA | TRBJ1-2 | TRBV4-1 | CASSQVVVSGYTF | TGCGCCAGCAGCCAAGTTGTAGTGTCTGGCTACACCTTC
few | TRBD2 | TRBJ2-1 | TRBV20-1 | CSARDALAGGSYNEQFF | TGCAGTGCTAGAGATGCCCTAGCGGGAGGATCCTACAATGAGCAGTTCTTC
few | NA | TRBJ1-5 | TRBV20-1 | CSAPETAYSNQPQHF | TGCAGTGCTCCTGAGACAGCTTATAGCAATCAGCCCCAGCATTTT
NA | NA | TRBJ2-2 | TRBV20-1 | CSATQGSGELFF | TGCAGTGCTACTCAGGGGTCCGGGGAGCTGTTTTTT
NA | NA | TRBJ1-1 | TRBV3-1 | CASSLGVFTEAFF | TGTGCCAGCAGCCTCGGGGTGTTCACTGAAGCTTTCTTT
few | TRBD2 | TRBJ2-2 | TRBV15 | CATSREPGLADYTGELFF | TGTGCCACCAGCAGGGAACCAGGACTAGCGGACTACACCGGGGAGCTGTTTTTT
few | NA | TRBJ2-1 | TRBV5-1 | CASNRGPEGGNEQFF | TGCGCCAGCAACCGCGGGCCCGAAGGTGGGAATGAGCAGTTCTTC
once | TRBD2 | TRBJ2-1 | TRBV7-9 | CATQPGRGGSYNEQFF | TGTGCCACCCAACCTGGCCGCGGGGGTTCCTACAATGAGCAGTTCTTC
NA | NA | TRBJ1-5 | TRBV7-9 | CASSSADILNQPQHF | TGTGCCAGCAGCTCCGCGGATATCCTAAATCAGCCCCAGCATTTT
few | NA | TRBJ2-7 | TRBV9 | CASSDGTLSSYEQYF | TGTGCCAGCAGCGACGGGACCTTGAGCTCCTACGAGCAGTACTTC
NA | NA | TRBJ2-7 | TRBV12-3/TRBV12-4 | CASSLYRRADEQYF | TGTGCCAGCAGCCTATATCGGAGGGCCGACGAGCAGTACTTC
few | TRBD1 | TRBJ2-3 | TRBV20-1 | CSANTGTGAYPDTQYF | TGCAGTGCCAACACCGGGACAGGGGCATATCCAGATACGCAGTATTTT
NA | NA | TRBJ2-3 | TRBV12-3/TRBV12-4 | CASSPPGTTDTQYF | TGTGCCAGCAGTCCCCCGGGAACCACAGATACGCAGTATTTT
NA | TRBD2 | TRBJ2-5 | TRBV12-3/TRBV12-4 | CASRIGLVGTQYF | TGTGCCAGCAGGATTGGACTAGTAGGGACCCAGTACTTC
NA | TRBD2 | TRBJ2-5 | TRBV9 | CASSPRPSGIETQYF | TGTGCCAGCTCCCCGAGGCCTAGCGGGATAGAGACCCAGTACTTC